The source of this T cell receptor beta chain is a study of OX40 agonist ivuxolimab in advanced cancers. The overall study: Antecedent anti-PD-1, anti-PD-L1 or anti-CTLA-4 therapy was permissible, with over 35% having received some. Whole-study results and caveats: Researchers report that CD8+ T cells had, on average, more expanded clones than CD4+.

On this clone: Its matching antigen is unknown.

Germline V gene lookup returns CDR1 MDHEN and CDR2 SYDVKM. With V trimmed by 6 bases and J by 4 bases, 12 bases remained unmatched. The CDR3 is 17 residues long. Autoimmune disease history or systemic immunosuppression disqualified patients. Cycle 7 day 1, cycle 4 day 1, and baseline were the timepoints at which blood was sampled. Profiled with immunoSEQ multiplex PCR; TCRdb holds only in-frame clones, not every one. Of roughly 80,000 clones listed, about 93% are singletons. Material: CD4+ or CD8+ T cells sorted from blood, obtained in a trial of the OX40 agonist ivuxolimab. The chain couples TRBV28 to TRBJ2-2; 9 nucleotides align to TRBD1. The TCR comes from an adult with an advanced solid tumor such as melanoma, head and neck, liver or kidney cancer. The CDR3 protein is CASSPRPGQGFTGELFF. The CDR3 DNA reads TGTGCCAGCAGCCCTCGACCGGGACAGGGTTTCACCGGGGAGCTGTTTTTT.